These 3 T cell receptor beta chains came from one sample sequenced in a study of response to subunit inactivated influenza vaccine listed by TCRdb under 2018. The library relied on RT-PCR. The sample was run on an Illumina HiSeq 2500. TCRdb's own reprocessing of the public reads used fastp at Q25 and MiXCR and kept productive beta chains. A single entry per CDR3 protein holds the most common genes and DNA from its merged rows. The table for this sample lists 550,000 to 600,000 distinct CDR3 sequences; approximately 12% of them were counted only once. The ten largest clonotypes hold 9.5% to 13% of the sample. Material: PBMCs from blood, obtained on the day of vaccination. The receptors were gathered from a man in his fifties or sixties who received an inactivated influenza vaccine. Donor details come from another sample of the same person, matched by shared clones.

J is TRBJ2-3 and V is TRBV7-2; 13 nucleotides match TRBD2. After removal of 5 bases from V and 5 bases from J, the junction contained 7 bases not matched to a gene. Germline CDR1 is SGHTA and CDR2 is FQGNSA. The CDR3 loop spans 16 amino acids. The chain's CDR3 is CASSLTSGGAIDTQYF. CDR3 nucleotide sequence: TGTGCCAGCAGCCTTACTAGCGGGGGGGCTATAGATACGCAGTATTTT.

The chain has TRBV11-2 and TRBJ2-3, with TRBD2 matching over 15 bases. The CDR3 length is 16 residues. V dropped 5 bases and J dropped 4; count of bases not matched to a gene: 4. The germline V gene has CDR1 SGHAT and CDR2 FQNNGV. The CDR3, as DNA: TGTGCCAGCAGCCCGGGACTAGCGGGAGGATCAGATACGCAGTATTTT. It is translated as CASSPGLAGGSDTQYF.

This clonotype appeared many times. The chain recombines TRBV7-2 with TRBJ2-1, with a tentative D call TRBD2 (6 bases). Germline-derived CDR1 and CDR2 are SGHTA and FQGNSA. V lost 5 bases and J lost 10, with 18 bases in between. CDR3 length: 14 amino acids. CDR3 loop: CASSKPGLGNEQFF. CDR3 DNA sequence: TGTGCCAGCAGCAAACCGGGACTCGGAAACGAGCAGTTCTTC.